The text below deals with one TCR beta chain. Its antigen is unidentified. Trimming stripped 5 bases from V and 6 bases from J, with 10 bases between. This CDR3 has 12 residues. Germline V lookup: CDR1 MNHNY, CDR2 SVGAGI (reference sequence). The sample originates from a study of blood T cells in healthy people across ages. For the study at large: About one barcoded beta molecule was captured per two T cells (by template switching). Study-wide results and limits: Age brought a roughly linear fall in TCR beta diversity measured per million T cells.

Extraction of total RNA produced a minimum of 5.5 micrograms from each sample. For the second PCR, which ran for about 7 to 11 cycles, a sample-barcoded 5' primer and a J-beta primer mix were used. MiXCR was run by TCRdb on the 5' RACE reads, yielding one entry per CDR3 protein. The table lists roughly 1,800,000 distinct CDR3 sequences, roughly 50% of them singletons. The chain carries TRBV6-6 and TRBJ1-2, with D uncertain. Sequences were obtained from blood. The receptor's source is a woman between 40 and 55 years old in good health. This CDR3 is CASSRTEDGYTF. The CDR3 DNA sequence: TGTGCCAGCAGTCGGACGGAAGATGGCTACACCTTC.